This TCR beta chain was identified in a study of blood T cell repertoires in COVID-19. J gave up 0 bases and V 0 bases, and 4 bases lay outside the gene matches. This CDR3 region has 17 residues. Germline values: CDR1 LGHNA, CDR2 YNFKEQ. As processed by the authors: Amplification of reference gene primers provided the estimated nucleated cell counts. Here immunoSEQ multiplex PCR was the method, and the copy in TCRdb shows in-frame clones only, minus some. V, J and clone size are taken as reported in that table, and D and trimming were inferred from the DNA itself. Here the sample spans fewer than 600,000 clones, roughly 89% being singletons.

V gene TRBV4-2 combines with J gene TRBJ1-3; 8 bases line up with TRBD1. Sequenced: peripheral blood. The receptor was isolated from a man between 18 and 35 years old with COVID-19, enrolled during active disease. CDR3 amino acids: CASSQERQGISGNTIYF. Written as DNA, the CDR3 is TGTGCCAGCAGCCAAGAGAGACAGGGGATCTCTGGAAACACCATATATTTT.